This entry features one T cell receptor beta chain sequence. Method: immunoSEQ multiplex PCR; TCRdb's copy keeps in-frame clones and lacks some. The table records 36,000 or so clones, about 89% of them present only once. CDR3 length: 17 residues. CDR1 and CDR2 (germline): SGHVS, FNYEAQ. The V gene end was trimmed by 5 bases and the J gene end by 1 base; junction bases not matched to a gene: 9. The data originate from a study of T cell changes during pregnancy in multiple sclerosis. The sequence derives from a female donor with multiple sclerosis, enrolled in a pregnancy study. The sample was CD8+ T cells from peripheral blood mononuclear cells, taken in the third trimester of pregnancy. V and J are TRBV7-6 and TRBJ1-5; 9 bases match TRBD1. CDR3 protein: CASSPTGGGISNQPQHF. The CDR3 region has the DNA TGTGCCAGCAGCCCAACAGGGGGCGGAATCAGCAATCAGCCCCAGCATTTT.